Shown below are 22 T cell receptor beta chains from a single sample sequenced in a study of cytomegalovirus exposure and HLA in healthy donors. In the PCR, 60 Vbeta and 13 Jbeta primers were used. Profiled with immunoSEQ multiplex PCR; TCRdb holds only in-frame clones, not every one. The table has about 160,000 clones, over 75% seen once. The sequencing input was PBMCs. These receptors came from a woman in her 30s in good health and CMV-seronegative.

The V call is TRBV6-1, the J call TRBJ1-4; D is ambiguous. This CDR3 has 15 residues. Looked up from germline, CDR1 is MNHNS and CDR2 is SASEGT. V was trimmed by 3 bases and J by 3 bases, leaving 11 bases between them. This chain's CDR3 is CASSERGSPNEKLFF. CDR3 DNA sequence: TGTGCCAGCAGTGAGCGCGGGTCCCCTAATGAAAAACTGTTTTTT.

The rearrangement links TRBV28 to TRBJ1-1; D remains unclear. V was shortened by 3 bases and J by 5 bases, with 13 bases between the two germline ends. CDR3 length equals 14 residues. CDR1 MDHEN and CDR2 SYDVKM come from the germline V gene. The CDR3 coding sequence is TGTGCCAGCAGTTTGGCCCCCCGGGTTACTGAAGCTTTCTTT. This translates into CASSLAPRVTEAFF.

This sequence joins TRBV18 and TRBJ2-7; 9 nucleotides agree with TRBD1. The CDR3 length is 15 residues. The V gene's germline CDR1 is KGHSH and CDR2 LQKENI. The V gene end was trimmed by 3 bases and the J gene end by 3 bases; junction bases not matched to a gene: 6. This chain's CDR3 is CASSPGTGIYYEQYF. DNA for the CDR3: TGTGCCAGCTCACCCGGGACAGGGATCTACTACGAGCAGTACTTC.

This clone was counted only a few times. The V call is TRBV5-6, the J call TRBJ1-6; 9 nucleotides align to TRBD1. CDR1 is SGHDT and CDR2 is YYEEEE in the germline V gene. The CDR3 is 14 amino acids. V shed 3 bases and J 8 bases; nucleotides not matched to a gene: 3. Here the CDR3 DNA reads TGTGCCAGCAGCTACGGGACAGGGTATTCACCCCTCCACTTT. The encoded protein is CASSYGTGYSPLHF.

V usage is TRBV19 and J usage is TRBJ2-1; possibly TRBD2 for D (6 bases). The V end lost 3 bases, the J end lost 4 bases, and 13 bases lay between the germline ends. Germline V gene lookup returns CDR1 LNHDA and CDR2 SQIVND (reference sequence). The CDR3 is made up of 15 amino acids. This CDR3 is CASSMRAGPYNEQFF. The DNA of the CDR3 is TGTGCCAGTAGTATGAGGGCGGGGCCGTACAATGAGCAGTTCTTC.

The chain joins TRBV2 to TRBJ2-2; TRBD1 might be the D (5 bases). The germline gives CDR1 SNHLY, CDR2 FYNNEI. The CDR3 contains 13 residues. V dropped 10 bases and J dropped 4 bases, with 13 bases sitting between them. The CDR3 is CATGRTSTGELFF. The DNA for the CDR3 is TGTGCCACCGGACGGACATCCACCGGGGAGCTGTTTTTT. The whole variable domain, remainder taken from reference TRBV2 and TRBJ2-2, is EPEVTQTPSHQVTQMGQEVILRCVPISNHLYFYWYRQILGQKVEFLVSFYNNEISEKSEIFDDQFSVERPDGSNFTLKIRSTKLEDSAMYFCATGRTSTGELFFGEGSRLTVL.

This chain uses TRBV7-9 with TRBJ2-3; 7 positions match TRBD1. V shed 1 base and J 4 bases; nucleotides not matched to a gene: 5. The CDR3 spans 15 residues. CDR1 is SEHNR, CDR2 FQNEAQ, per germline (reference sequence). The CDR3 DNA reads TGTGCCAGCAGCTTAGATGCAGGGGGAGCAGATACGCAGTATTTT. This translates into CASSLDAGGADTQYF.

The CDR3 protein is CASSLRRGEDSPLHF. In DNA, the CDR3 is TGTGCCAGCAGCTTAAGGAGGGGCGAGGATTCACCCCTCCACTTT. The chain couples TRBV7-9 to TRBJ1-6; perhaps TRBD1 as D (5 bases). The V and J ends lost 2 bases and 8 bases respectively, with 13 bases between them. This CDR3 has 15 residues. Germline loops: CDR1 SEHNR, CDR2 FQNEAQ (reference sequence). Full variable domain (remainder filled in from reference TRBV7-9 and TRBJ1-6): DTGVSQNPRHKITKRGQNVTFRCDPISEHNRLYWYRQTLGQGPEFLTYFQNEAQLEKSRLLSDRFSAERPKGSFSTLEIQRTEQGDSAMYLCASSLRRGEDSPLHFGNGTRLTVT.

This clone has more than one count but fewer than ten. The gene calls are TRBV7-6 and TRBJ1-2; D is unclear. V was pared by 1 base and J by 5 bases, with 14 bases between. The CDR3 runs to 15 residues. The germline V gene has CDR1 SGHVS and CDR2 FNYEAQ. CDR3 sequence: CASSLDSGQNYGYTF. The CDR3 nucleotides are TGTGCCAGCAGCTTAGATTCAGGCCAGAATTATGGCTACACCTTC.

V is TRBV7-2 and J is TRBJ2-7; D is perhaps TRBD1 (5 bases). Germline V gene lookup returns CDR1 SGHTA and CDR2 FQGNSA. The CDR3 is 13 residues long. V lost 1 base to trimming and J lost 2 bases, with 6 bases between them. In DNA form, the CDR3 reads TGTGCCAGCAGCTTAGGCAGGGCCTACGAGCAGTACTTC. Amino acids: CASSLGRAYEQYF.

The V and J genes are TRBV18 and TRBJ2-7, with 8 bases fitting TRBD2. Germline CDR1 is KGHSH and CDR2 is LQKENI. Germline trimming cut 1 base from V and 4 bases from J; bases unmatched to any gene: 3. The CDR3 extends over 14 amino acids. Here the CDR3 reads CASSPRTSSYEQYF. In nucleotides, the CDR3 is TGTGCCAGCTCACCACGGACTAGCAGTTACGAGCAGTACTTC.

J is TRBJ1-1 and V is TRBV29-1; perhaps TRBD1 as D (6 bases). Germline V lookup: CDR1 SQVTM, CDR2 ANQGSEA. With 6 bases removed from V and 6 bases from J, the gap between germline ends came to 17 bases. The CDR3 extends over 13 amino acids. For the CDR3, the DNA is TGCAGCGTCGATACTACAGGGCTAGCTGAAGCTTTCTTT. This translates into CSVDTTGLAEAFF.

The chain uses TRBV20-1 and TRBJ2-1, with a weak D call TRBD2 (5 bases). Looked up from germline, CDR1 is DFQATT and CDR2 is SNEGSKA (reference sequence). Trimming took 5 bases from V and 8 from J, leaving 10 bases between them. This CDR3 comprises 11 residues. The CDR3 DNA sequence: TGCAGTGCTGTTACTAGGGATGAGCAGTTCTTC. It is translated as CSAVTRDEQFF.

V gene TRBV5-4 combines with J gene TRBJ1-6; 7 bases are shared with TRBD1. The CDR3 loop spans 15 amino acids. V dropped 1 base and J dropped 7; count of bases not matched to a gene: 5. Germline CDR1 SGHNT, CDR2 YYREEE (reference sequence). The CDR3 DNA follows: TGTGCCAGCAGCTTGTCGGCACAGGGGAATTCACCCCTCCACTTT. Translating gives CASSLSAQGNSPLHF.

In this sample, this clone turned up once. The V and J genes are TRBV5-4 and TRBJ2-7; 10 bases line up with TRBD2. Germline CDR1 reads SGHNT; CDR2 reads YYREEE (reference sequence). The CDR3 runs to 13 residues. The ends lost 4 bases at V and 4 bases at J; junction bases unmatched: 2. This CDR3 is CASSKAGGYEQYF. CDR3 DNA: TGTGCCAGCAGCAAAGCGGGGGGGTACGAGCAGTACTTC.

Here the CDR3 DNA reads TGTGCCAGCAGCCAAGATAAGGGGCAGGGCCTTAACTATGGCTACACCTTC. Protein: CASSQDKGQGLNYGYTF. V gene TRBV4-2 combines with J gene TRBJ1-2; D is perhaps TRBD1 (5 bases). V lost 0 bases, J lost 1 base, and 15 bases lay in between. The CDR3 runs 17 residues. The germline V gene has CDR1 LGHNA and CDR2 YNFKEQ.

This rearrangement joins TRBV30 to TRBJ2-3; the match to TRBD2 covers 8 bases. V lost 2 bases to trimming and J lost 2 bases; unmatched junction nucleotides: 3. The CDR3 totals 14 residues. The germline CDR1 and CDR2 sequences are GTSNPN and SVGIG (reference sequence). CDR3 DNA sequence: TGTGCCTGGAGTTTAGCGGGGCTCACAGATACGCAGTATTTT. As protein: CAWSLAGLTDTQYF.

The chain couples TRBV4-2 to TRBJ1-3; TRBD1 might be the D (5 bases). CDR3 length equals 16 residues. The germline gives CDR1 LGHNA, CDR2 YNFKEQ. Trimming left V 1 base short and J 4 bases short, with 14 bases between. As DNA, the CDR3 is TGTGCCAGCAGCCAAGGGCAGGGCTGGGAAGGAAACACCATATATTTT. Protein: CASSQGQGWEGNTIYF.

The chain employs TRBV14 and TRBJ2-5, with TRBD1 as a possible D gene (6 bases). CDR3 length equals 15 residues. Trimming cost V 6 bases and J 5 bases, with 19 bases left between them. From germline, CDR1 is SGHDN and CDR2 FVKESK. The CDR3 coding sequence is TGTGCCAGCAGTCATGGGACACGAAAGGTGGAGACCCAGTACTTC. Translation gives CASSHGTRKVETQYF.

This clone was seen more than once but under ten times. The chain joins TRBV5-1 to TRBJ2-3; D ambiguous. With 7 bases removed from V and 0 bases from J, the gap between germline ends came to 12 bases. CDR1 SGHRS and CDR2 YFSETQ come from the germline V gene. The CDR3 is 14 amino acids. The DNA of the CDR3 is TGCGCCAGCCACAAGGCGGATAGCACAGATACGCAGTATTTT. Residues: CASHKADSTDTQYF.

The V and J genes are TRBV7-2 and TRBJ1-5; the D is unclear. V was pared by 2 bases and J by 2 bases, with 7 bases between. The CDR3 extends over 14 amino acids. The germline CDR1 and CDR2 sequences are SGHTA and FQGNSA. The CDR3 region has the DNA TGTGCCAGCAGCTTACCGGGTGGCAATCAGCCCCAGCATTTT. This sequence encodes CASSLPGGNQPQHF.

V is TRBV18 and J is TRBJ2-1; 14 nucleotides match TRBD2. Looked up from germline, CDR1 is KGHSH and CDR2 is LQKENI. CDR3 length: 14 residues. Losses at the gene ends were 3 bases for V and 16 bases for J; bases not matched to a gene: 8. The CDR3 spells CASSPSRTSGGPFF. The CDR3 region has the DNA TGTGCCAGCTCACCTTCCCGGACTAGCGGGGGGCCCTTCTTC.